The clone carrying this T cell receptor (beta chain) was seen only a few times. Its antigen remains unknown. This specimen belongs to a study of early T cells in non-severe SARS-CoV-2 infection. Each single cDNA molecule received a unique molecular identifier. Via MiXCR, TCRdb re-called the 5' RACE reads, giving one row per CDR3 protein. The table has roughly 17,000 distinct CDR3 sequences, roughly 5% seen once. Study-level points and caveats: Private and CD4 specificities were missed by VDJdb matching, which favored anti-spike CD8 responses.

This CDR3 is 15 amino acids long. Trimming stripped 3 bases from V and 0 bases from J, with 9 bases between. From germline, CDR1 is MNHNS and CDR2 SASEGT. Source material: whole blood. The V gene is TRBV6-1, the J gene TRBJ2-1; the D gene is possibly TRBD2 (5 bases). This receptor was identified in an adult who was a healthcare worker with PCR-confirmed SARS-CoV-2 infection or an uninfected control (not recorded which). The CDR3 region is CASSDSESSYNEQFF. The CDR3 bases are TGTGCCAGCAGTGATAGCGAGAGCTCCTACAATGAGCAGTTCTTC.